This T cell receptor (beta chain) originates from a study of human T cells and chemical hapten exposure. As for the study in general: Patients, a majority of them female, were diagnosed with alopecia areata, totalis or universalis. Findings and limits, study-wide: Expanded TCRs were compared with controls, and the expanded TCRs formed significantly more large CDR3 similarity clusters.

The CDR3 loop spans 17 amino acids. Germline loops: CDR1 ENHRY, CDR2 SYGVKD. Trimming removed 0 bases from V and 5 bases from J; junction bases left unmatched: 10. TCRdb re-called the RACE reads through MiXCR, storing one row per CDR3 protein. The sample consists of a few hundred thousand distinct CDR3 sequences, over 6% of them appearing once. Time point specified: patch test 2, 6 weeks after DPC sensitization. Treatment indicated: therapeutic diphenylcyclopropenone sensitization with weekly scalp DPC. Alopecia patients, 18 to 70 years old and DPC-suitable, served as donors. This clonotype was observed at least ten times. Its antigen is not identified.

The sequence was obtained from a woman aged 18-30 years with alopecia areata. Some clones in this sample may be carry-over from other donors' samples. The chain uses TRBV10-3 and TRBJ2-1; 7 bases match TRBD2. Specimen: whole blood, collected in connection with sensitization to the hapten diphenylcyclopropenone (DPC). CDR3 nucleotide sequence: TGTGCCATCAGTGAGTCGTTGGCTAGCGGCGACAACAATGAGCAGTTCTTC. This encodes CAISESLASGDNNEQFF.